The 18 T cell receptor beta chains listed next were all sequenced from one sample in a study of human T cells and chemical hapten exposure. One entry per CDR3 protein results from TCRdb running MiXCR on the RACE reads. The profile shows around 260,000 distinct CDR3 sequences, about 9.4% of them singletons. Time point in this sample: pre-sensitization, week 0. Treatment described: therapeutic diphenylcyclopropenone sensitization with weekly scalp DPC. Specimen: whole blood, collected in connection with sensitization to the hapten diphenylcyclopropenone (DPC). These receptors were taken from a woman aged 40 to 50 with alopecia areata. Some clones in this sample may be carry-over from other donors' samples.

V and J are TRBV29-1 and TRBJ2-3, with 8 bases aligning to TRBD2. Germline CDR1 reads SQVTM; CDR2 reads ANQGSEA. The CDR3 totals 13 residues. V shed 5 bases and J 6 bases; nucleotides not matched to a gene: 7. The CDR3 DNA is TGCAGCGTTCGACGCGGGGGGTCTGATACGCAGTATTTT. Translating gives CSVRRGGSDTQYF.

This clonotype appeared a few times. This chain uses TRBV29-1 with TRBJ2-2, with D possibly TRBD1 on 6 matching bases. The V end lost 3 bases, the J end lost 4 bases, and 21 bases lay between the germline ends. CDR1 SQVTM and CDR2 ANQGSEA come from the germline V gene. This CDR3 has 17 amino acids. CDR3 sequence: CSVEGHYSGLGTGELFF. CDR3 coding DNA: TGCAGCGTTGAGGGACACTACAGTGGCCTTGGCACCGGGGAGCTGTTTTTT.

This chain connects TRBV19 to TRBJ2-1, with D possibly matching TRBD2 (5 bases). The CDR3 totals 14 residues. V dropped 6 bases and J dropped 7 bases, with 16 bases sitting between them. Germline V gene sequence: CDR1 LNHDA, CDR2 SQIVND (reference sequence). The DNA for the CDR3 is TGTGCCAGTAGGCGGGCTGGGATGGGGAATGAGCAGTTCTTC. Its protein product is CASRRAGMGNEQFF.

The rearrangement joins TRBV6-2 or TRBV6-3 to TRBJ2-7; 10 nucleotides line up with TRBD1. Trimming took 7 bases from V and 0 from J; bases not matched to a gene: 6. The CDR3 is 15 residues long. Germline V lookup: CDR1 MNHEY, CDR2 SVGEGT. CDR3 in DNA: TGTGCCAGCAACAATGGACAGGGGGGCTCCTACGAGCAGTACTTC. It yields the protein CASNNGQGGSYEQYF.

In this sample, this clonotype turned up many times. The chain joins TRBV12-3 or TRBV12-4 to TRBJ2-2, with 9 bases aligning to TRBD2. V gave up 4 bases and J gave up 5 bases; unmatched junction bases: 5. The CDR3 has 15 residues. CDR3 nucleotides: TGTGCCAGCAGTTATAGCGGGAGAGGAACCGGGGAGCTGTTTTTT. Its translation is CASSYSGRGTGELFF.

In this sample, this clonotype turned up a few times. The chain employs TRBV10-3 and TRBJ1-1, with D tentatively TRBD1 (6 bases). Trimming pared 5 bases from V and 3 bases from J, leaving 19 bases between. There are 16 residues in the CDR3. Germline CDR1 and CDR2: ENHRY and SYGVKD. The CDR3: CAISSSQGGGDTEAFF. In DNA, the CDR3 is TGTGCCATCAGTAGTTCACAGGGAGGAGGAGACACTGAAGCTTTCTTT.

This clonotype has a handful of counts. The rearrangement uses TRBV28 and TRBJ2-5, with TRBD1 as a possible D gene (6 bases). The CDR3 length is 14 residues. V was trimmed by 3 bases and J by 7 bases, leaving 15 bases between them. In germline, CDR1 is MDHEN, CDR2 SYDVKM. The CDR3 sequence: CASSLNAGQRTQYF. The CDR3 nucleotides are TGTGCCAGCAGTTTGAACGCCGGACAGAGGACCCAGTACTTC. Looking up the rest from reference TRBV28 and TRBJ2-5 gives the full variable domain: DVKVTQSSRYLVKRTGEKVFLECVQDMDHENMFWYRQDPGLGLRLIYFSYDVKMKEKGDIPEGYSVSREKKERFSLILESASTNQTSMYLCASSLNAGQRTQYFGPGTRLLVL.

Only a few counts were recorded for this clonotype. The chain combines TRBV3-1 with TRBJ1-1; D remains ambiguous. This CDR3 is built from 17 residues. CDR1 is LGHDT and CDR2 is YNNKEL in the germline V gene (reference sequence). Trimming cost V 0 bases and J 1 base, with 15 bases left between them. This chain's CDR3 is CASSQEAGRFRNTEAFF. CDR3 coding DNA: TGTGCCAGCAGCCAAGAGGCAGGTCGGTTCAGGAACACTGAAGCTTTCTTT.

This clonotype was found many times. The chain has TRBV6-5 and TRBJ2-7, with D possibly matching TRBD1 (6 bases). CDR3 length: 15 residues. Germline assignment: CDR1 MNHEY and CDR2 SVGAGI. Trimming cost V 6 bases and J 7 bases, with 22 bases left between them. The CDR3 region is CASSRSWGSGDEQYF. As DNA, the CDR3 is TGTGCCAGCAGCCGGTCCTGGGGATCAGGGGATGAGCAGTACTTC.

In this sample, this clonotype turned up a few times. The chain joins TRBV7-2 to TRBJ2-1; 11 nucleotides line up with TRBD2. This CDR3 spans 17 amino acids. Losses at the gene ends were 6 bases for V and 5 bases for J; bases not matched to a gene: 12. Per germline, CDR1 SGHTA and CDR2 FQGNSA. The CDR3 DNA sequence: TGTGCCAGCAGTACTAGCGGGACTAGCGGTGGTAACAATGAGCAGTTCTTC. Its translation: CASSTSGTSGGNNEQFF.

The chain combines TRBV2 with TRBJ1-6; D is perhaps TRBD1 (5 bases). The CDR3 has 15 amino acids. V was shortened by 5 bases and J by 4 bases, with 12 bases between the two germline ends. Germline V gene data show CDR1 as SNHLY and CDR2 as FYNNEI. CDR3 sequence reads: CASSHDSQYNSPLHF. The CDR3 nucleotides are TGTGCCAGCAGTCATGACAGCCAATATAATTCACCCCTCCACTTT.

Ten or more counts support this clonotype. The chain carries TRBV29-1 and TRBJ2-1; D remains unclear. Per the germline V gene, CDR1 is SQVTM and CDR2 is ANQGSEA. CDR3 length: 13 residues. Trimming removed 0 bases from V and 5 bases from J, with 8 bases in between. The CDR3 DNA is TGCAGCGTTGAAGAAATCCCTGACAATGAGCAGTTCTTC. This gives the protein CSVEEIPDNEQFF.

The chain couples TRBV20-1 to TRBJ1-2, with D unresolved. This CDR3 has 12 amino acids. Trimming pared 0 bases from V and 6 bases from J, leaving 8 bases between. The V gene's germline CDR1 is DFQATT and CDR2 SNEGSKA (reference sequence). For the CDR3, the DNA is TGCAGTGCTAGAGATGGCAGCCATGGCTACACCTTC. This translates into CSARDGSHGYTF.

The genes are TRBV28 and TRBJ2-3; D gene unclear. Germline V gives CDR1 MDHEN, CDR2 SYDVKM. Trimming removed 1 base from V and 1 base from J, with 9 bases in between. This CDR3 is built from 15 residues. Here the CDR3 reads CASSLSSAGTDTQYF. DNA of the CDR3: TGTGCCAGCAGTTTATCCAGCGCTGGCACAGATACGCAGTATTTT. Supplemented by reference TRBV28 and TRBJ2-3, the full variable domain reads DVKVTQSSRYLVKRTGEKVFLECVQDMDHENMFWYRQDPGLGLRLIYFSYDVKMKEKGDIPEGYSVSREKKERFSLILESASTNQTSMYLCASSLSSAGTDTQYFGPGTRLTVL.

A few counts support this clonotype. The DNA of the CDR3 is TGCAGTGCTACGGACAGGCAAGAGACCCAGTACTTC. Amino acid sequence: CSATDRQETQYF. The chain employs TRBV20-1 and TRBJ2-5; 7 positions agree with TRBD1. This CDR3 region has 12 residues. Germline V CDR1 and CDR2: DFQATT, SNEGSKA (reference sequence). Losses at the gene ends were 4 bases for V and 2 bases for J; bases not matched to a gene: 1.

The sample holds a few counts of this clonotype. The gene calls are TRBV18 and TRBJ1-1; maybe TRBD1 (6 bases). The CDR3 is 13 amino acids. Trimming took off 3 bases at V and 3 bases at J, with 8 bases between the two ends. In germline, CDR1 is KGHSH, CDR2 LQKENI. The CDR3 region has the DNA TGTGCCAGCTCACCGGGGACATACACTGAAGCTTTCTTT. Its protein product is CASSPGTYTEAFF.

This clonotype was seen only a few times. The V call is TRBV5-1, the J call TRBJ2-7; tentative D call: TRBD2 (6 bases). Germline assignment: CDR1 SGHRS and CDR2 YFSETQ. This CDR3 is 19 amino acids long. V lost 4 bases and J lost 2, with 28 bases in between. The CDR3 nucleotides read TGCGCCAGCAGCCCGGGATTTTCCTTTTCGGGAGAAACCACCTACGAGCAGTACTTC. This gives the protein CASSPGFSFSGETTYEQYF.

The chain is built from TRBV29-1 and TRBJ2-1; TRBD1 might be the D (5 bases). The V end was cut by 2 bases, the J end by 0 bases, with 20 bases between. The CDR3 is 18 amino acids. Germline V CDR1 and CDR2: SQVTM, ANQGSEA. The CDR3, as DNA: TGCAGCGTTGAATATATGTATAGGCAGGGTTCCTCCTACAATGAGCAGTTCTTC. Translation gives CSVEYMYRQGSSYNEQFF.